The 20 T cell receptor beta chains given below trace back to one sample, sequenced in a study of beta chain features in type 1 diabetes. Findings of the study overall: Type 1 diabetes patients had moderately but significantly shorter TCRB CDR3s in all four CD4+ subsets.

Antigens for these TCRs are unknown. Every isolated RNA sample was fully reverse transcribed, so sequencing captured expressed TCRB transcripts. Clones were read by immunoSEQ multiplex PCR, and TCRdb kept only the in-frame ones, dropping some. In the table there are 250,000 to 350,000 clones, around an eighth of which are singletons. Specimen: naive CD4+ T cells from blood. These receptors came from a young man with type 1 diabetes.

This clone has more than one count but fewer than ten. This chain links TRBV7-3 with TRBJ2-7, with 7 nucleotides matching TRBD2. Germline V gene lookup returns CDR1 SGHTA and CDR2 FQGTGA. There are 13 residues in the CDR3. After removal of 8 bases from V and 3 bases from J, the junction contained 7 bases not matched to a gene. CDR3 sequence (DNA): TGTGCCAGCGGACCTAGCGGCAGCTACGAGCAGTACTTC. This sequence encodes CASGPSGSYEQYF.

This chain connects TRBV2 to TRBJ1-1; D is unresolved. Germline CDR1 and CDR2: SNHLY and FYNNEI. The CDR3 runs 13 residues. Deletions cut 3 bases from V and 4 bases from J, with 9 bases between. This CDR3 is CASSEEGRTEAFF. In DNA form, the CDR3 reads TGTGCCAGCAGTGAGGAGGGCCGCACTGAAGCTTTCTTT.

The rearrangement uses TRBV20-1 and TRBJ1-2; D is unclear. The CDR3 is 10 amino acids. CDR1 is DFQATT, CDR2 SNEGSKA, per germline (reference sequence). Deletions cut 6 bases from V and 8 bases from J, with 10 bases between. The CDR3 region has the DNA TGCAGTGCCCCCCGGGAGGGCTACACCTTC. The encoded protein is CSAPREGYTF.

This clone has a handful of counts. This sequence joins TRBV20-1 and TRBJ2-3, with a possible D match to TRBD1 (7 bases). Germline V gives CDR1 DFQATT, CDR2 SNEGSKA (reference sequence). The CDR3 extends over 11 amino acids. This chain's CDR3 is CSPRGDSEQYF. CDR3 nucleotide sequence: TGCAGCCCAAGGGGGGACAGTGAGCAGTATTTT.

This chain links TRBV7-7 with TRBJ2-1, with a tentative D call TRBD1 (6 bases). This CDR3 has 16 residues. Per the germline V gene, CDR1 is SSHAT and CDR2 is FNYEAQ (reference sequence). V shed 3 bases and J shed 1 base, with 13 bases lying between them. CDR3 loop: CASSFIYRASYNEQFF. The DNA for the CDR3 is TGTGCCAGCAGCTTTATATACAGGGCGTCCTACAATGAGCAGTTCTTC.

The genes are TRBV4-2 and TRBJ2-5; the match to TRBD2 covers 8 bases. V lost 1 base and J lost 0; bases outside the gene matches: 13. The germline gives CDR1 LGHNA, CDR2 YNFKEQ. The CDR3 spans 19 residues. The CDR3 DNA reads as TGTGCCAGCAGCCAAGGGGGGGCGCTCGGCGGGAGGTACCAAGAGACCCAGTACTTC. This codes for CASSQGGALGGRYQETQYF.

This clone occurred a few times. The chain couples TRBV5-1 to TRBJ2-3; 7 bases are shared with TRBD2. This CDR3 has 15 amino acids. Unmatched junction bases numbered 9, after V lost 4 bases and J lost 4 bases. Germline lookup yields CDR1 SGHRS and CDR2 YFSETQ. CDR3 DNA sequence: TGCGCCAGCAGCACTGGACTAGATTGGCCAGATACGCAGTATTTT. Its protein product is CASSTGLDWPDTQYF.

The chain couples TRBV29-1 to TRBJ2-5, with 10 bases aligning to TRBD1. J lost 4 bases, V lost 4 bases, and 6 bases had no gene match. CDR1 is SQVTM and CDR2 is ANQGSEA in the germline V gene. This CDR3 spans 14 amino acids. DNA for the CDR3: TGCAGCGTTGCCCGGGACAGGGGTATAGAGACCCAGTACTTC. It translates to CSVARDRGIETQYF.

The rearrangement uses TRBV28 and TRBJ2-7; 12 bases are shared with TRBD2. V shed 6 bases and J 2 bases; nucleotides not matched to a gene: 5. Germline loops: CDR1 MDHEN, CDR2 SYDVKM. The CDR3 runs to 15 residues. The CDR3 region is CASSPSGRATYEQYF. As DNA, the CDR3 is TGTGCCAGCAGCCCTAGCGGGAGGGCGACCTACGAGCAGTACTTC.

This clone has only a few counts. The chain joins TRBV7-9 to TRBJ2-1; 11 bases line up with TRBD2. The CDR3 sequence is 14 residues long. V lost 6 bases, J lost 10 bases, and 8 bases stayed unmatched. Germline V gene lookup returns CDR1 SEHNR and CDR2 FQNEAQ (reference sequence). CDR3 DNA: TGTGCCAGCAGTATACTAGCGGGAGAACGCGAGCAGTTCTTC. It specifies CASSILAGEREQFF.

The rearrangement uses TRBV15 and TRBJ1-2, with D possibly being TRBD1 (6 bases). In germline, CDR1 is LNHNV, CDR2 YYDKDF (reference sequence). The V gene lost 0 bases and the J gene lost 3 bases, with 17 bases spanning the gap. The CDR3 is 17 residues long. The CDR3: CATSRELRDRTDYGYTF. As DNA, the CDR3 is TGTGCCACCAGCAGAGAGCTTCGTGACAGGACAGACTATGGCTACACCTTC.

The chain carries TRBV28 and TRBJ2-2; tentatively, D is TRBD2 (7 bases). V lost 7 bases, J lost 5 bases, and 20 bases lay in between. Germline V gives CDR1 MDHEN, CDR2 SYDVKM. The CDR3 covers 16 residues. Written as DNA, the CDR3 is TGTGCCAGCACCAACAGGGCTAGCGGTGGGACCGGGGAGCTGTTTTTT. Translating gives CASTNRASGGTGELFF.

This chain connects TRBV6-4 to TRBJ2-2; D is unresolved. Germline V CDR1 and CDR2: MRHNA, SNTAGT. The CDR3 has 12 residues. V was cut by 3 bases and J by 8 bases, with 7 bases left in between. CDR3 protein: CASSDYRGELFF. The DNA for the CDR3 is TGTGCCAGCAGTGATTACCGGGGGGAGCTGTTTTTT.

This clone has more than one count but fewer than ten. V usage is TRBV6-5 and J usage is TRBJ2-5; 8 bases map to TRBD2. The length of the CDR3 is 15 residues. Trimming cost V 0 bases and J 4 bases; bases outside gene matches: 4. Germline V CDR1 and CDR2: MNHEY, SVGAGI. The DNA of the CDR3 is TGTGCCAGCAGTTACTCGATCACTAGCGGAGAGACCCAGTACTTC. The encoded protein is CASSYSITSGETQYF.

This chain connects TRBV27 to TRBJ2-7, with 9 bases aligning to TRBD2. Germline V gene sequence: CDR1 MNHEY, CDR2 SMNVEV (reference sequence). The CDR3 consists of 15 residues. The junction had 8 bases not matched to a gene; V was cut back by 5 bases and J by 3 bases. CDR3 in amino acids: CASSLGLATLYEQYF. DNA of the CDR3: TGTGCCAGCAGTCTGGGACTAGCCACCCTCTACGAGCAGTACTTC.

This clone was picked up a small number of times. This chain joins TRBV7-2 and TRBJ1-4, with D possibly being TRBD1 (6 bases). Germline loops: CDR1 SGHTA, CDR2 FQGNSA. V lost 4 bases, J lost 3 bases, and 12 bases lay in between. The CDR3 is made up of 15 amino acids. CDR3 coding DNA: TGTGCCAGCAGCTCAGGACAGTTGGCTAATGAAAAACTGTTTTTT. Amino acids: CASSSGQLANEKLFF.

This chain uses TRBV5-1 with TRBJ2-1; TRBD1 matches 9 bases. J gave up 5 bases and V 0 bases, and 6 bases lay outside the gene matches. The CDR3 contains 16 residues. Germline CDR1 is SGHRS and CDR2 is YFSETQ. The CDR3 spells CASSLGRDREDNEQFF. The CDR3 bases are TGCGCCAGCAGCTTGGGTCGGGACAGGGAGGACAATGAGCAGTTCTTC.

Points on this clone: In the same sample, other DNA sequences code for this CDR3. The CDR3 DNA reads TGTGCCATCAGTGCAACTAGCGGTCGCACAGATACGCAGTATTTT. It yields the protein CAISATSGRTDTQYF. This chain links TRBV10-3 with TRBJ2-3, with 8 bases matching TRBD2. This CDR3 is built from 15 residues. J gave up 1 base and V 4 bases, and 4 bases lay outside the gene matches. The germline V gene encodes CDR1 ENHRY and CDR2 SYGVKD.

A few counts support this clone. In DNA form, the CDR3 reads TGTGCCAGCTCACCTCCGGGTAGGCCGGGCGAGCAGTACTTC. Its translation: CASSPPGRPGEQYF. The chain is built from TRBV18 and TRBJ2-7; no reliable D call. Looked up from germline, CDR1 is KGHSH and CDR2 is LQKENI. V gave up 3 bases and J gave up 6 bases, with 15 bases separating them. The CDR3 consists of 14 residues.

The chain couples TRBV5-1 to TRBJ2-2; D call uncertain. Germline CDR1 is SGHRS and CDR2 is YFSETQ. The CDR3 is 14 residues long. Trimming left V 5 bases short and J 5 bases short, with 13 bases between. The CDR3 region has the DNA TGCGCCAGCAGGGTAGAATCGTGGACCGGGGAGCTGTTTTTT. Translated: CASRVESWTGELFF.